The rows below give T cell receptor beta chains drawn from one sample of a study of T cell repertoires in ileal Crohn's disease. Measured with immunoSEQ multiplex PCR; TCRdb has only the in-frame clones, and not every one. There are 1,500 to 2,000 clones in the sample; about 86% occur only once, and about 6.4% lies in the top ten. Sequencing used ileal tissue. Receptors originate from an adult with Crohn's disease. Both conserved end residues are part of each CDR3. A D gene is named only where the DNA matches it firmly. Only part of the rows carry a size: once, few, many, or a class if the clone is expanded.

V gene	J gene	clone size	D gene	CDR3 protein	CDR3 DNA
TRBV15	TRBJ1-5	.	.	CATSRDQGLISNQPQHF	TGTGCCACCAGCAGAGATCAGGGGCTGATAAGCAATCAGCCCCAGCATTTT
TRBV5-4	TRBJ1-1	.	.	CASSLGRGNTEAFF	TGTGCCAGCAGCTTGGGGCGGGGTAACACTGAAGCTTTCTTT
TRBV30	TRBJ2-7	.	TRBD1	CAWSVQGLRNEQYF	TGTGCCTGGAGTGTACAGGGGCTCAGGAACGAGCAGTACTTC
TRBV6-6	TRBJ2-7	.	.	CASSGSSYEQYF	TGTGCCAGCAGTGGCAGCTCCTACGAGCAGTACTTC
TRBV4-1	TRBJ2-1	.	.	CASSPVTGGSSYNEQFF	TGCGCCAGCAGCCCAGTAACTGGCGGAAGCTCCTACAATGAGCAGTTCTTC
TRBV6-4	TRBJ1-1	.	.	CASSEGANTEAFF	TGTGCCAGCAGCGAGGGTGCGAACACTGAAGCTTTCTTT
TRBV28	TRBJ2-7	.	TRBD1	CASSGPGTGGLYEQYF	TGTGCCAGCAGTGGGCCCGGGACAGGGGGCTTGTACGAGCAGTACTTC
TRBV6-6	TRBJ2-7	few	TRBD2	CASSLMAGASYEQYF	TGTGCCAGCAGCCTTATGGCGGGAGCATCCTACGAGCAGTACTTC
TRBV28	TRBJ1-2	.	TRBD1	CASSPPVTGGARGYTF	TGTGCCAGCAGCCCCCCCGTGACAGGGGGCGCACGTGGCTACACCTTC
TRBV6-5	TRBJ1-2	.	.	CASRLQGPYGYTF	TGTGCCAGCAGACTCCAGGGGCCATATGGCTACACCTTC
TRBV28	TRBJ1-5	.	TRBD1	CASSEPGQGYQPQHF	TGTGCCAGCAGTGAACCGGGACAGGGATATCAGCCCCAGCATTTT
TRBV5-6	TRBJ1-3	.	.	CASSLLSYSGNTIYF	TGTGCCAGCAGCTTGTTATCTTACTCTGGAAACACCATATATTTT
TRBV28	TRBJ1-2	.	.	CASRPRGAGYGYTF	TGTGCCAGCCGCCCGCGGGGGGCAGGCTATGGCTACACCTTC
TRBV5-1	TRBJ1-4	once	TRBD1	CASSLIPGGVNEKLFF	TGCGCCAGCAGCTTGATTCCAGGGGGCGTTAATGAAAAACTGTTTTTT
TRBV30	TRBJ2-7	few	.	CAWSKSYEQYF	TGTGCCTGGAGTAAGAGCTACGAGCAGTACTTC
TRBV4-3	TRBJ2-1	.	TRBD1	CASSLRDGTAAVYEQFF	TGCGCCAGCAGCTTAAGAGACGGGACAGCGGCCGTCTATGAGCAGTTCTTC
TRBV7-9	TRBJ1-4	.	TRBD1	CASTPGQSNEKLFF	TGTGCCAGCACCCCGGGACAGTCTAATGAAAAACTGTTTTTT
TRBV10-3	TRBJ2-7	hyperexpanded	TRBD2	CATTSGGAVGEQYF	TGTGCCACCACTAGCGGGGGGGCAGTAGGAGAGCAGTACTTC
TRBV7-6	TRBJ2-3	.	.	CASSLGPVGGGASDTQYF	TGTGCCAGCAGCTTAGGGCCCGTAGGAGGGGGGGCATCAGATACGCAGTATTTT
TRBV29-1	TRBJ2-1	.	TRBD1	CSVDPTDRVGNEQFF	TGCAGCGTTGACCCTACCGACAGGGTGGGCAATGAGCAGTTCTTC
TRBV11-3	TRBJ1-1	.	.	CASSQTVNTEAFF	TGTGCCAGCAGCCAGACAGTGAACACTGAAGCTTTCTTT
TRBV28	TRBJ1-2	.	.	CASSLANTGPEGYTF	TGTGCCAGCAGTCTCGCCAATACAGGGCCGGAAGGCTACACCTTC
TRBV9	TRBJ1-2	.	.	CASSVASGFTYGYTF	TGTGCCAGCAGCGTAGCTAGTGGATTCACATATGGCTACACCTTC
TRBV7-2	TRBJ1-1	.	TRBD1	CASSLSLGAGGAPAFF	TGTGCCAGCAGCTTATCACTCGGGGCAGGGGGCGCTCCGGCTTTCTTT
TRBV10-2	TRBJ2-7	once	TRBD2	CASSEPGLAGDVEQYF	TGCGCCAGCAGTGAGCCGGGACTAGCGGGAGATGTCGAGCAGTACTTC
TRBV6-5	TRBJ1-5	.	.	CASSLTQGLNQPQHF	TGTGCCAGCAGTTTAACCCAGGGGCTCAATCAGCCCCAGCATTTT
TRBV27	TRBJ1-5	.	TRBD1	CASSFFGGQGEQPQHF	TGTGCCAGCAGTTTCTTCGGTGGACAGGGTGAGCAGCCCCAGCATTTT
TRBV9	TRBJ1-1	.	.	CASSAPKGATEAFF	TGTGCCAGCAGCGCGCCCAAAGGGGCCACTGAAGCTTTCTTT
TRBV7-6	TRBJ1-1	.	.	CASSLAGRDTEAFF	TGTGCCAGCAGCTTAGCGGGCAGGGACACTGAAGCTTTCTTT
TRBV28	TRBJ1-2	.	.	CASSLEVGGNGYTF	TGTGCCAGCAGTTTAGAAGTTGGGGGGAACGGCTACACCTTC
TRBV27	TRBJ2-1	.	.	CASSLGQINEQFF	TGTGCCAGCAGTTTAGGACAGATCAATGAGCAGTTCTTC
TRBV4-1	TRBJ2-5	once	TRBD1	CASSPRDRGFETQYF	TGCGCCAGCAGCCCCCGGGACAGGGGGTTCGAGACCCAGTACTTC
TRBV6-5	TRBJ1-5	.	.	CASRLSGNSNQPQHF	TGTGCCAGCAGGCTATCGGGTAATAGCAATCAGCCCCAGCATTTT
TRBV5-1	TRBJ2-5	.	TRBD1	CASSFRDRVPQETQYF	TGCGCCAGCAGCTTCCGGGACAGGGTACCACAAGAGACCCAGTACTTC
TRBV11-3	TRBJ2-1	.	TRBD2	CASSFVAGSVNEQFF	TGTGCCAGCAGCTTCGTAGCGGGGTCTGTGAATGAGCAGTTCTTC
TRBV7-2	TRBJ2-5	.	.	CASSSQTGGPPGETQYF	TGTGCCAGCAGCTCGCAGACGGGGGGCCCCCCGGGGGAGACCCAGTACTTC
TRBV7-9	TRBJ2-7	.	TRBD2	CASSSKGLAGGNEQYF	TGTGCCAGCAGCTCCAAGGGACTAGCGGGGGGGAACGAGCAGTACTTC
TRBV10-2	TRBJ2-7	.	.	CASTGAYEQYF	TGCGCCAGCACAGGGGCCTACGAGCAGTACTTC